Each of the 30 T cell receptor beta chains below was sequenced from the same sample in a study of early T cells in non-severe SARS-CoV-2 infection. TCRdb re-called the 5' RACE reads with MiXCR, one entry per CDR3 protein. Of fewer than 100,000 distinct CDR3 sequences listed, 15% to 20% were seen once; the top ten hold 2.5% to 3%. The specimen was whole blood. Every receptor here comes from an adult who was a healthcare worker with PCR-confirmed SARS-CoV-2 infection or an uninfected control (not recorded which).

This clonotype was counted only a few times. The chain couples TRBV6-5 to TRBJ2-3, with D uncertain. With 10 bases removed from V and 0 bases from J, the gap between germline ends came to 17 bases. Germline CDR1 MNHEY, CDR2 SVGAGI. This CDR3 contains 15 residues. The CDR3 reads CATCRGTPSTDTQYF. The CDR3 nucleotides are TGTGCCACCTGCCGCGGAACCCCTAGCACAGATACGCAGTATTTT.

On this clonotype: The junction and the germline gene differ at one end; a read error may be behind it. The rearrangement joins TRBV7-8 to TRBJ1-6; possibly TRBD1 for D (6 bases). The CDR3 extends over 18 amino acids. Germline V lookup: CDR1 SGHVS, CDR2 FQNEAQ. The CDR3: CASSLDVQGSSYNSSLHF. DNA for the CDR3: TGTGCCAGCAGCTTAGATGTCCAGGGGAGCTCCTATAATTCATCCCTCCACTTT.

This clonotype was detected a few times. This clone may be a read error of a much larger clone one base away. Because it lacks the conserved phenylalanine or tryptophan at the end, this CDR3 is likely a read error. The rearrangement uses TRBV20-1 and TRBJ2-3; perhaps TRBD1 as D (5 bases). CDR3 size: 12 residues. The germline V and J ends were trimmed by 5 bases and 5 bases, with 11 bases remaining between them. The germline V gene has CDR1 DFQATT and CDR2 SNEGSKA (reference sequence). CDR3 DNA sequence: TGCAGTGCTCAATCAGGGATAGATACGCAGTATATT. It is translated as CSAQSGIDTQYI.

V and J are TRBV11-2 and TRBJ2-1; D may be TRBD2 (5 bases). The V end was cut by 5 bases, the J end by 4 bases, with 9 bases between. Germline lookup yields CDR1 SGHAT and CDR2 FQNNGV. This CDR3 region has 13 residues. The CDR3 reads CASSPDWYNEQFF. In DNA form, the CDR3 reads TGTGCCAGCAGCCCGGACTGGTACAATGAGCAGTTCTTC. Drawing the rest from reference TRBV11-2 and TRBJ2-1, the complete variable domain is EAGVAQSPRYKIIEKRQSVAFWCNPISGHATLYWYQQILGQGPKLLIQFQNNGVVDDSQLPKDRFSAERLKGVDSTLKIQPAKLEDSAVYLCASSPDWYNEQFFGPGTRLTVL.

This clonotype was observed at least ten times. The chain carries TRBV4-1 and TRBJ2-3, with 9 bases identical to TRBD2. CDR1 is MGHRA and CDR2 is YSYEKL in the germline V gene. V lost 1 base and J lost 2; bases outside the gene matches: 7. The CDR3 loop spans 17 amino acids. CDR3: CASSQGASGTYTDTQYF. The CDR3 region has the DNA TGCGCCAGCAGCCAAGGGGCTAGCGGGACCTACACAGATACGCAGTATTTT.

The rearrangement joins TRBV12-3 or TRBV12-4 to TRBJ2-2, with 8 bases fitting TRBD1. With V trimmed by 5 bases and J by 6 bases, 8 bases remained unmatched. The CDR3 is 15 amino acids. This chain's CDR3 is CASSPGQGGAGELFF. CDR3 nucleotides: TGTGCCAGCAGTCCCGGACAGGGTGGGGCCGGGGAGCTGTTTTTT.

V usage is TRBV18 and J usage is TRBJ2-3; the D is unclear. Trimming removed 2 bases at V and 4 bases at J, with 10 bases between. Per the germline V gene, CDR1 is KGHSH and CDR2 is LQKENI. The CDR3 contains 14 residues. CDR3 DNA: TGTGCCAGCTCACCAACCCAGCGAGCAGATACGCAGTATTTT. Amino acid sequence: CASSPTQRADTQYF.

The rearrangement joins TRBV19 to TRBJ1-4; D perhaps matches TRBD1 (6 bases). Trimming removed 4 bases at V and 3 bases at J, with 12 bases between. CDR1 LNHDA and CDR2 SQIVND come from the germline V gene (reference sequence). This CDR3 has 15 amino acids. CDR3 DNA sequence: TGTGCCAGTAGTAACGGGCAGGGGTCTAATGAAAAACTGTTTTTT. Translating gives CASSNGQGSNEKLFF.

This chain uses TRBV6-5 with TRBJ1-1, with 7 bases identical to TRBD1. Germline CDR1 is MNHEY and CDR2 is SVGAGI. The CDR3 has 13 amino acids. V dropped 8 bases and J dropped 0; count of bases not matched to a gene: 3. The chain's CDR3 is CASGGQMNTEAFF. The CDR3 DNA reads TGTGCCAGCGGGGGACAGATGAACACTGAAGCTTTCTTT.

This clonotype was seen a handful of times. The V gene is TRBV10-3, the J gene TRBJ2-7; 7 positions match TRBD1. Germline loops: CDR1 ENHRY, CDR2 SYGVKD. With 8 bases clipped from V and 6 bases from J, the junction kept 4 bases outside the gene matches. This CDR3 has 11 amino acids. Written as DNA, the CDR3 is TGTGCCATCTTGTACAGGGGCGAGCAGTACTTC. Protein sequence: CAILYRGEQYF.

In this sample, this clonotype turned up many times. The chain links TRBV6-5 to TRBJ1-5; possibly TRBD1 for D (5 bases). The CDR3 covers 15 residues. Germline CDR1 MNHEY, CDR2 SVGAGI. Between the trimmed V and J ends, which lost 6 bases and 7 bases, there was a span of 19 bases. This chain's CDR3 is CASSLGSGGGQPQHF. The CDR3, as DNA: TGTGCCAGCAGCCTGGGCTCGGGGGGAGGGCAGCCCCAGCATTTT.

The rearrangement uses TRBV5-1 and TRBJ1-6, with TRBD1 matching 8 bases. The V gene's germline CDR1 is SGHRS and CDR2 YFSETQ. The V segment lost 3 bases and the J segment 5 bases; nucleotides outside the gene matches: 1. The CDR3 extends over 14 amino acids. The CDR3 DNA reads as TGCGCCAGCAGCTCGGGACAGGATAATTCACCCCTCCACTTT. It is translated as CASSSGQDNSPLHF.

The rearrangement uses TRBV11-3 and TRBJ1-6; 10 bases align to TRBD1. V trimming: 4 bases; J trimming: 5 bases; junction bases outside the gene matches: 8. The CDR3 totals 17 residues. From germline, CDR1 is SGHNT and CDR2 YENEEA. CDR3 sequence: CASSSPGQGKDNSPLHF. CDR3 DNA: TGTGCCAGCAGCTCCCCGGGACAGGGGAAAGATAATTCACCCCTCCACTTT.

The CDR3 bases are TGTGCCAGCAGCACTACAGGGAGCGGCACTGAAGCTTTCTTT. This codes for CASSTTGSGTEAFF. This chain links TRBV5-6 with TRBJ1-1, with TRBD1 as a possible D gene (6 bases). The CDR3 has 14 residues. Germline lookup yields CDR1 SGHDT and CDR2 YYEEEE. V shed 4 bases and J shed 4 bases, with 14 bases lying between them.

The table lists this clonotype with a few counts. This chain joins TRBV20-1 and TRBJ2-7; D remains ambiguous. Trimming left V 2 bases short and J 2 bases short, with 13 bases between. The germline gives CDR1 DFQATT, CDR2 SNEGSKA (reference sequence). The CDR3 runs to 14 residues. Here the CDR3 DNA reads TGCAGTGCTAGATGGGTAACCCCCCCCTACGAGCAGTACTTC. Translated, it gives CSARWVTPPYEQYF.

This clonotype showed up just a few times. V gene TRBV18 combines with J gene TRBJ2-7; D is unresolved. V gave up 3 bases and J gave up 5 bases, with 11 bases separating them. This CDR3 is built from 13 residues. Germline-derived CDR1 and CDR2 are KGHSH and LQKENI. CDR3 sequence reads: CASSPPRTNEQYF. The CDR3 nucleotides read TGTGCCAGCTCACCCCCAAGAACCAACGAGCAGTACTTC.

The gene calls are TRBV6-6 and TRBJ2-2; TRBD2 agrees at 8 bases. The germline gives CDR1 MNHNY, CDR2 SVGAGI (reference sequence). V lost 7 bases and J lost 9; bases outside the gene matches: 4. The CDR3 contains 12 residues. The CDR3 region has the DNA TGTGCCAGCATCGCGGGGGGCAGGGAGCTGTTTTTT. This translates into CASIAGGRELFF.

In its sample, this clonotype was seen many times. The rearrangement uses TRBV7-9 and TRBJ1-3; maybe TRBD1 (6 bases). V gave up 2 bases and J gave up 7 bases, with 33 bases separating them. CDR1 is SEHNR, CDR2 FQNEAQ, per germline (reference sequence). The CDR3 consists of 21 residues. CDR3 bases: TGTGCCAGCAGCTTATGGGTCCCTCGGACATTGGTTCGGATTAGGGGGAACACCATATATTTT. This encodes CASSLWVPRTLVRIRGNTIYF.

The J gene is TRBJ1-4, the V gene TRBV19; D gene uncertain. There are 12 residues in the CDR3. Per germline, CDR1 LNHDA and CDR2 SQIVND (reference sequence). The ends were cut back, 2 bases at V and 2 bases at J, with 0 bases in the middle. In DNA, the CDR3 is TGTGCCAGTAGTATAACTAATGAAAAACTGTTTTTT. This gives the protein CASSITNEKLFF.

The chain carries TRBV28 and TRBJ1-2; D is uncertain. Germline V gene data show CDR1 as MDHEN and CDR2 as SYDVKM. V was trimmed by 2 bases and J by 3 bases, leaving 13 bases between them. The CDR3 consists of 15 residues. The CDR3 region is CASSLSAGVYYGYTF. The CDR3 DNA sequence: TGTGCCAGCAGTTTAAGCGCCGGGGTTTACTATGGCTACACCTTC.

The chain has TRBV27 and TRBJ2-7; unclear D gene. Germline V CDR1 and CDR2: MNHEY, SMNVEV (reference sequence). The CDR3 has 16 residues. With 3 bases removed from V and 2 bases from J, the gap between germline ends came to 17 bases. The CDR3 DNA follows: TGTGCCAGCAGTTTTTCGACAAGAAGGGCTGCCTACGAGCAGTACTTC. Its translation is CASSFSTRRAAYEQYF.

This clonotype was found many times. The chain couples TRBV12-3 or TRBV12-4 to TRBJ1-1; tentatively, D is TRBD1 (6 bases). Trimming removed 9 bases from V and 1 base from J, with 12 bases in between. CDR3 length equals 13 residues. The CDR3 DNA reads TGTGCCAGTGGGGGCAGCGAGAACACTGAAGCTTTCTTT. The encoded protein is CASGGSENTEAFF.

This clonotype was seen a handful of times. DNA of the CDR3: TGTGCCAGCAGCCAAGAGAGGCGGGCCCAAGAGACCCAGTACTTC. This translates into CASSQERRAQETQYF. The chain joins TRBV3-1 to TRBJ2-5; possibly TRBD2 for D (5 bases). This CDR3 has 15 residues. Germline V gives CDR1 LGHDT, CDR2 YNNKEL (reference sequence). Trimming removed 0 bases at V and 1 base at J, with 9 bases between.

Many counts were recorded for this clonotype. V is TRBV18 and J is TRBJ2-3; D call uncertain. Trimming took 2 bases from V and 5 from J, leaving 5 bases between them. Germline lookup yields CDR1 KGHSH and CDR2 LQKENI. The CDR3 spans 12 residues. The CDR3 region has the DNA TGTGCCAGCTCACCAGAGATAGATACGCAGTATTTT. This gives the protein CASSPEIDTQYF.

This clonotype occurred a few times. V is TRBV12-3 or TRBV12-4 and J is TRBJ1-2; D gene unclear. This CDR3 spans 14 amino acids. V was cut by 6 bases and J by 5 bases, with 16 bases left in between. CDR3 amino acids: CASRILGVTYGYTF. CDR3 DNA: TGTGCCAGCAGGATCCTCGGCGTCACATATGGCTACACCTTC.

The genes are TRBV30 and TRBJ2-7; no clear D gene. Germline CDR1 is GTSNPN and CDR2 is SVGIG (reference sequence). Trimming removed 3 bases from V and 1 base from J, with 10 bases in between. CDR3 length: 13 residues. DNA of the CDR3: TGTGCCTGGAGCCCAGGAAGGTCCTACGAGCAGTACTTC. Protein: CAWSPGRSYEQYF.

The CDR3: CASSGGAGTNSPLHF. The DNA for the CDR3 is TGTGCCAGCAGCGGAGGGGCCGGGACGAATTCACCCCTCCACTTT. V is TRBV11-2 and J is TRBJ1-6, with D possibly TRBD1 on 5 matching bases. This CDR3 comprises 15 residues. CDR1 is SGHAT and CDR2 is FQNNGV in the germline V gene. V was trimmed by 5 bases and J by 7 bases, leaving 15 bases between them. The full variable domain, rest sourced from reference TRBV11-2 and TRBJ1-6, is EAGVAQSPRYKIIEKRQSVAFWCNPISGHATLYWYQQILGQGPKLLIQFQNNGVVDDSQLPKDRFSAERLKGVDSTLKIQPAKLEDSAVYLCASSGGAGTNSPLHFGNGTRLTVT.

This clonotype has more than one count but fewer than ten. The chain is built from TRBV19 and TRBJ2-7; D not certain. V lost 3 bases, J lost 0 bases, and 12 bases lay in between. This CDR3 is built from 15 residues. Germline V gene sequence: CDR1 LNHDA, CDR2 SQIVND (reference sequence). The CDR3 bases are TGTGCCAGTAGTATCAGTACGGGCAGCTCCTACGAGCAGTACTTC. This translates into CASSISTGSSYEQYF.

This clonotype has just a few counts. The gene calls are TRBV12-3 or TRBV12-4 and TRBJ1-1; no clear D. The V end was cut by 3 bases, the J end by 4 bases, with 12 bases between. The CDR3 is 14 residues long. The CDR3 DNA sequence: TGTGCCAGCAGTTTTGAAGGGCCCCCCACTGAAGCTTTCTTT. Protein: CASSFEGPPTEAFF.

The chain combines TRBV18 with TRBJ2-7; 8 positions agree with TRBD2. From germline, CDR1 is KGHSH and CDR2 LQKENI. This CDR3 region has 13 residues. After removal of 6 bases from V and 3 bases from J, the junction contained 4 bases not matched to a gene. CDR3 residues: CASSPGGVYEQYF. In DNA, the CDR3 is TGTGCCAGCTCCCCGGGGGGGGTCTACGAGCAGTACTTC.